This T cell receptor beta chain was recorded in a study of T-cell memory formation after mild COVID-19 (dated by TCRdb to the early 2020s). About the investigation overall: TCR sequence clusters from the two donors were found to be largely donor specific. Two young, previously healthy adult volunteers made up the cohort, one male and one female. In a couple of donors, T-cell clones that expanded and contracted after mild COVID-19 were tracked by sequencing TCRalpha and TCRbeta repertoires over time. Results and caveats for the whole study, not just this receptor: Only a couple of mild cases were covered in the study, and larger cohorts including severe cases with pre-infection samples were considered necessary. Some responding clones were detected in pre-infection memory, which suggested that pre-existing cross-reactive memory T cells had joined the SARS-CoV-2 response. Contracting CD4+ clones were located mainly in the CM and EM memory subsets, whereas CD8+ clones were found to be enriched in EMRA. Balanced CD4/CD8 phenotypes were observed for clones contracting from day 15 to 85, whereas a bias towards CD4+ was observed for a second wave of clones expanding from day 15 to 37. Whether the second-wave clones peaking on day 37 were SARS-CoV-2 specific was not confirmed.

The data were produced on an Illumina NovaSeq 6000. cDNA libraries for TCRalpha and TCRbeta were prepared by 5'RACE using constant-segment primers, with sample barcodes and unique molecular identifiers added. RNA was extracted from every sample with Trizol reagent. Libraries were amplified in two PCR steps, with a second sample barcode and Illumina TruSeq adapters added in the second step. Libraries were sequenced on an Illumina NovaSeq with 2 x 150 bp paired-end reads. In the source study's methods: The reads were demultiplexed and collapsed into UMI-guided consensus sequences using migec v1.2.7. Using mixcr v2.1.11, the UMI consensuses were aligned to TRA and TRB V and J templates and assembled into clonotypes. Clonotypes were classified as expanded or contracted when called significant by both edgeR and NoisET, with noise models trained on biological replicates. For edgeR calls, a false discovery rate-adjusted p below 0.01 and a log2 fold-change threshold of 1 were applied. As an exploratory analysis of dynamics, max-normalized trajectories of the 1000 most abundant clonotypes were examined with PCA combined with hierarchical clustering. Separately sequenced CD4+ and CD8+ repertoires were used to assign the CD4 or CD8 phenotype of responding clones. TCRdb passed the public sequencing reads through fastp at Q25 and MiXCR, retaining productive beta sequences. Identical CDR3 protein sequences are pooled into one entry, listed with their most common genes and DNA. None of the V and J calls come from the authors' own analysis; TCRdb made them. The sample table records about 320,000 distinct CDR3 sequences; about 13% of these occur just once. Of the sample, under 25% is held by the ten largest clones.

For this clonotype: This clone's antigen is unknown. Base qualities were left out, and no much larger clone turns up one base away.

Ficoll-Paque density gradient centrifugation was the method used to isolate PBMCs. Inclusive of the bounding cysteine and phenylalanine, the CDR3 is 14 residues long. The kept DNA is CDR3 alone, 42 bases in frame from the first base. Trimming costs V 3 bases and J 4 bases, and their ends lie 10 bases apart. Via the germline V gene (reference sequence), CDR1 is LNHDA and CDR2 SQIVND. Material: PBMCs or a T cell subset sorted from them (not recorded which). The rearranged segments are TRBV19 and TRBJ1-5, with the D gene uncertain. The receptor was isolated from a man aged 18-30 years who had mild COVID-19 (a few samples of this study predate the infection). The sample titles of this study are shuffled in the database, so cell type and time point are left out; the donor was told from shared clones. The nucleotides are TGTGCCAGTAGTATTTGGCAGCCAAATCAGCCCCAGCATTTT. Translation gives CASSIWQPNQPQHF.